This TCR beta chain comes out of a study of T cells in Graves' hyperthyroidism and ophthalmopathy. Exclusion of patients followed from uncontrolled infection, other autoimmune disease, pregnancy or lactation. This clonotype was picked up many times. What it recognizes is unknown. Trimming took 2 bases from V and 8 from J; bases not matched to a gene: 10. The germline CDR1 and CDR2 sequences are SGHTA and FQGTGA. This CDR3 has 18 amino acids. Study-wide results and limits: Blood also showed most of the thyroid clonotypes that were expanded above 0.001. Ophthalmopathy cases were set apart from stable hyperthyroidism by a 13 V-J model. With a median lead of approximately six months before onset, the model predicted ophthalmopathy.

Amplification targeted TCR beta CDR3 regions from RNA transcripts. The study used the HTBI primer set for a first-round RT-PCR of the TCR CDR3. TCRdb passed the multiplex PCR reads through MiXCR, listing each CDR3 protein once. The table includes more than 550,000 distinct CDR3 sequences, 15% to 20% detected once. The gene calls are TRBV7-3 and TRBJ2-1, with 15 bases aligning to TRBD2. The sample was blood. The TCR sequence derives from a man aged 50 or older with Graves' hyperthyroidism. CDR3 residues: CASSLYGLAGGILDEQFF. In DNA form, the CDR3 reads TGTGCCAGCAGCTTATACGGACTAGCGGGAGGGATTTTGGATGAGCAGTTCTTC.